This passage covers 32 T cell receptor beta chains from one sample sequenced in a study of blood T cell repertoires in COVID-19. TCRdb's table, derived via immunoSEQ multiplex PCR, lists solely in-frame clones and lacks some. The sample carries roughly 56,000 clones, around four fifths recorded once. The sample was peripheral blood. The receptor source for this set is a man aged 70 or older with acute or convalescent COVID-19.

This sequence joins TRBV2 and TRBJ1-3; D remains unclear. CDR1 is SNHLY, CDR2 FYNNEI, per germline. The CDR3 is 16 amino acids. V was trimmed by 1 base and J by 0 bases, leaving 10 bases between them. CDR3 region: CASSEGNSFSGNTIYF. CDR3 sequence (DNA): TGTGCCAGCAGTGAAGGGAACAGCTTCTCTGGAAACACCATATATTTT.

This clone has only one observation. The V call is TRBV6-5, the J call TRBJ2-4, with a weak D call TRBD2 (5 bases). The length of the CDR3 is 15 residues. Trimming removed 6 bases at V and 0 bases at J, with 12 bases between. Germline V CDR1 and CDR2: MNHEY, SVGAGI. CDR3 region: CASRASPLAKNIQYF. CDR3 sequence (DNA): TGTGCCAGCAGGGCTAGCCCATTAGCCAAAAACATTCAGTACTTC.

The V and J genes are TRBV5-1 and TRBJ2-5; 8 bases agree with TRBD1. Germline V CDR1 and CDR2: SGHRS, YFSETQ. V lost 3 bases and J lost 4; bases outside the gene matches: 5. The CDR3 has 14 amino acids. CDR3 nucleotides: TGCGCCAGCAGCTCCAGGGGGCTGGGAGAGACCCAGTACTTC. Translation: CASSSRGLGETQYF.

The chain is built from TRBV3-1 (or the pseudogene TRBV3-2) and TRBJ2-1, with 7 positions matching TRBD2. Germline trimming cut 3 bases from V and 3 bases from J; bases unmatched to any gene: 11. The CDR3 contains 17 residues. Germline assignment: CDR1 LGHDT and CDR2 YNNKEL (reference sequence). CDR3 nucleotides: TGTGCCAGCAGCCACCATGCAGCGGGGCCCGACTACAATGAGCAGTTCTTC. Protein product: CASSHHAAGPDYNEQFF.

This chain joins TRBV11-3 and TRBJ2-7, with 8 positions matching TRBD1. The V gene end was trimmed by 5 bases and the J gene end by 5 bases; junction bases not matched to a gene: 11. The CDR3 extends over 15 amino acids. The germline V gene encodes CDR1 SGHNT and CDR2 YENEEA. The CDR3 is CASSPRTGTVDEQYF. The DNA for the CDR3 is TGTGCCAGCAGCCCAAGGACAGGGACAGTCGACGAGCAGTACTTC.

The gene calls are TRBV4-2 and TRBJ2-5, with D perhaps TRBD2 (6 bases). The CDR3 sequence is 15 residues long. V lost 0 bases, J lost 2 bases, and 10 bases lay in between. The germline V gene has CDR1 LGHNA and CDR2 YNFKEQ. As DNA, the CDR3 is TGTGCCAGCAGCCAAGATGCGGGGAGGCAAGAGACCCAGTACTTC. Residues: CASSQDAGRQETQYF.

The J gene is TRBJ1-2, the V gene TRBV19, with no clear D. This CDR3 is 11 amino acids long. Trimming left V 4 bases short and J 4 bases short, with 4 bases between. CDR1 and CDR2 from the germline V gene are LNHDA and SQIVND (reference sequence). CDR3 nucleotides: TGTGCCAGTAGTAACACCTATGGCTACACCTTC. Amino acids: CASSNTYGYTF.

The chain employs TRBV2 and TRBJ1-5; tentative D call: TRBD1 (6 bases). The V end was cut by 6 bases, the J end by 4 bases, with 13 bases between. The germline V gene has CDR1 SNHLY and CDR2 FYNNEI. The CDR3 loop spans 14 amino acids. CDR3 region: CASRGDTENQPQHF. The CDR3 nucleotides are TGTGCCAGCAGGGGGGACACCGAGAATCAGCCCCAGCATTTT.

This clone appeared a few times. V is TRBV7-2 and J is TRBJ2-1; possible D gene TRBD1, 6 bases. The CDR3 is 15 amino acids. Germline V lookup: CDR1 SGHTA, CDR2 FQGNSA. V lost 5 bases, J lost 7 bases, and 18 bases lay in between. DNA of the CDR3: TGTGCCAGCAGCCGCATGAGGGGGACGAGTAATGAGCAGTTCTTC. Translating it yields CASSRMRGTSNEQFF.

The rearrangement joins TRBV5-1 to TRBJ1-1; tentatively, D is TRBD1 (5 bases). V was cut by 1 base and J by 6 bases, with 16 bases left in between. The CDR3 spans 15 residues. The germline V gene encodes CDR1 SGHRS and CDR2 YFSETQ. The CDR3 DNA is TGCGCCAGCAGCTTGTTTCAGGGTCAGTCGTCTGAAGCTTTCTTT. Translating it yields CASSLFQGQSSEAFF.

The chain links TRBV19 to TRBJ1-2, with 7 bases matching TRBD1. V lost 5 bases, J lost 7 bases, and 7 bases stayed unmatched. Germline CDR1 and CDR2: LNHDA and SQIVND (reference sequence). The CDR3 extends over 13 amino acids. CDR3 sequence (DNA): TGTGCCAGTAGTCTCAGACAGGGTGGTGGCTACACCTTC. Protein sequence: CASSLRQGGGYTF.

The chain is built from TRBV4-1 and TRBJ2-2, with 12 bases identical to TRBD2. CDR3 length equals 17 residues. Germline V gene data show CDR1 as MGHRA and CDR2 as YSYEKL. The V segment lost 2 bases and the J segment 4 bases; nucleotides outside the gene matches: 5. CDR3 sequence reads: CASSQPRTSGATGELFF. In DNA, the CDR3 is TGCGCCAGCAGCCAACCCCGGACTAGCGGGGCCACCGGGGAGCTGTTTTTT.

The chain has TRBV5-1 and TRBJ1-3; D is undetermined. Germline-derived CDR1 and CDR2 are SGHRS and YFSETQ. This CDR3 contains 14 residues. With 4 bases removed from V and 0 bases from J, the gap between germline ends came to 8 bases. CDR3: CASSTTGSGNTIYF. The DNA of the CDR3 is TGCGCCAGCAGCACCACGGGCTCTGGAAACACCATATATTTT. The full variable domain, in which reference TRBV5-1 and TRBJ1-3 provide the parts outside the CDR3, is KAGVTQTPRYLIKTRGQQVTLSCSPISGHRSVSWYQQTPGQGLQFLFEYFSETQRNKGNFPGRFSGRQFSNSRSEMNVSTLELGDSALYLCASSTTGSGNTIYFGEGSWLTVV.

This clone was observed a few times. This chain uses TRBV5-6 with TRBJ1-6; 7 bases match TRBD1. Germline-derived CDR1 and CDR2 are SGHDT and YYEEEE. The CDR3 runs 14 residues. V lost 2 bases, J lost 10 bases, and 6 bases stayed unmatched. In DNA, the CDR3 is TGTGCCAGCAGCTTCGGGACAGATAGCTCACCCCTCCACTTT. Translating gives CASSFGTDSSPLHF.

A few counts support this clone. This rearrangement joins TRBV9 to TRBJ1-4; the D gene is possibly TRBD1 (5 bases). Germline V CDR1 and CDR2: SGDLS, YYNGEE. This CDR3 region has 13 residues. Trimming removed 4 bases at V and 8 bases at J, with 12 bases between. CDR3 protein: CASSPRPGEKLFF. The DNA of the CDR3 is TGTGCCAGCAGCCCCCGTCCAGGGGAAAAACTGTTTTTT.

The gene calls are TRBV6-6 and TRBJ2-2; D is perhaps TRBD2 (5 bases). Looked up from germline, CDR1 is MNHNY and CDR2 is SVGAGI (reference sequence). V dropped 11 bases and J dropped 2 bases, with 21 bases sitting between them. CDR3 length: 16 amino acids. CDR3 DNA sequence: TGTGCCTCCAGCGGTACCTCTGAAGGAAACACCGGGGAGCTGTTTTTT. This codes for CASSGTSEGNTGELFF.

This clone was observed once. The chain has TRBV6-2 or TRBV6-3 and TRBJ2-3; 8 nucleotides match TRBD2. After removal of 7 bases from V and 8 bases from J, the junction contained 17 bases not matched to a gene. The CDR3 has 16 amino acids. Germline CDR1 reads MNHEY; CDR2 reads SVGEGT. The CDR3 DNA follows: TGTGCCAGCACCCCCCGGACTAGCTGGGGAAAGATTACGCAGTATTTT. Its translation is CASTPRTSWGKITQYF.

The chain uses TRBV5-1 and TRBJ1-6, with TRBD1 as a possible D gene (6 bases). Germline V gene data show CDR1 as SGHRS and CDR2 as YFSETQ. With 0 bases removed from V and 3 bases from J, the gap between germline ends came to 16 bases. The CDR3 is 18 amino acids. In nucleotides, the CDR3 is TGCGCCAGCAGCTTGGCCCCCCCCGGACAGAACTATAATTCACCCCTCCACTTT. It encodes CASSLAPPGQNYNSPLHF.

The chain joins TRBV6-6 to TRBJ2-1, with 12 bases lining up with TRBD1. CDR3 length: 16 amino acids. CDR1 and CDR2 from the germline V gene are MNHNY and SVGAGI (reference sequence). V shed 0 bases, J shed 8 bases, and the junction held 5 bases outside the gene matches. The CDR3 DNA sequence: TGTGCCAGCAGTTACTCGGTCGGGACAGGGGGCGATGAGCAGTTCTTC. This codes for CASSYSVGTGGDEQFF.

The chain uses TRBV6-6 and TRBJ1-5; 7 nucleotides align to TRBD1. Germline lookup yields CDR1 MNHNY and CDR2 SVGAGI (reference sequence). Unmatched junction bases numbered 18, after V lost 5 bases and J lost 5 bases. This CDR3 has 18 amino acids. CDR3 in DNA: TGTGCCAGCAGTCCGCCCCGCCGAACCGACAGGGTTCATCAGCCCCAGCATTTT. It encodes CASSPPRRTDRVHQPQHF.

This clone was observed a few times. This CDR3 reads CASSFDLGRAYEQYF. The CDR3 bases are TGTGCCAGCAGCTTCGATTTGGGCCGAGCCTACGAGCAGTACTTC. The rearrangement uses TRBV7-2 and TRBJ2-7; D call uncertain. The CDR3 runs to 15 residues. Germline-derived CDR1 and CDR2 are SGHTA and FQGNSA. The V gene lost 3 bases and the J gene lost 2 bases, with 14 bases spanning the gap.

The V and J genes are TRBV6-6 and TRBJ2-1; 10 bases are shared with TRBD1. The ends lost 11 bases at V and 3 bases at J; junction bases unmatched: 4. There are 13 residues in the CDR3. Germline lookup yields CDR1 MNHNY and CDR2 SVGAGI (reference sequence). The chain's CDR3 is CAGGQGNYNEQFF. The CDR3, as DNA: TGTGCCGGGGGACAGGGGAACTACAATGAGCAGTTCTTC.

CDR3 sequence: CSASLAGVPDTQYF. CDR3 in DNA: TGCAGTGCTAGTCTAGCGGGGGTGCCGGATACGCAGTATTTT. The genes are TRBV20-1 and TRBJ2-3, with TRBD2 identical over 10 bases. This CDR3 comprises 14 residues. CDR1 is DFQATT, CDR2 SNEGSKA, per germline (reference sequence). J lost 6 bases, V lost 3 bases, and 6 bases had no gene match.

The chain couples TRBV11-2 to TRBJ2-2, with 8 bases lining up with TRBD2. Germline lookup yields CDR1 SGHAT and CDR2 FQNNGV. V lost 5 bases and J lost 4; bases outside the gene matches: 6. The CDR3 is 15 amino acids. In DNA form, the CDR3 reads TGTGCCAGCAGCCGTCCCGGGGGGGGCACCGGGGAGCTGTTTTTT. This gives the protein CASSRPGGGTGELFF.

The rearrangement joins TRBV6-1 to TRBJ2-7; D unresolved. Germline V gives CDR1 MNHNS, CDR2 SASEGT. Trimming cost V 3 bases and J 1 base, with 7 bases left between them. This CDR3 comprises 13 residues. Written as DNA, the CDR3 is TGTGCCAGCAGTGATCGTTTATCCTACGAGCAGTACTTC. Encoded protein: CASSDRLSYEQYF.

The chain joins TRBV4-1 to TRBJ2-3; TRBD2 might be the D (6 bases). Germline V CDR1 and CDR2: MGHRA, YSYEKL. The CDR3 runs 16 residues. Trimming stripped 1 base from V and 0 bases from J, with 11 bases between. CDR3 DNA sequence: TGCGCCAGCAGCCAAGCGGGAGCCCCTAGCACAGATACGCAGTATTTT. Residues: CASSQAGAPSTDTQYF.

V gene TRBV29-1 combines with J gene TRBJ1-5; D unresolved. Trimming stripped 4 bases from V and 2 bases from J, with 9 bases between. Germline V gene sequence: CDR1 SQVTM, CDR2 ANQGSEA. CDR3 length: 13 amino acids. CDR3 loop: CSVGGAGNQPQHF. The CDR3 DNA reads as TGCAGCGTTGGGGGAGCTGGCAATCAGCCCCAGCATTTT.

The chain uses TRBV6-2 or TRBV6-3 and TRBJ2-3, with 11 bases matching TRBD2. V lost 2 bases to trimming and J lost 2 bases; unmatched junction nucleotides: 12. Germline V lookup: CDR1 MNHEY, CDR2 SVGEGT. The CDR3 extends over 19 amino acids. The CDR3 reads CASSYPTSGAIRLTDTQYF. The CDR3 bases are TGTGCCAGCAGTTACCCGACTAGCGGGGCCATCCGACTCACAGATACGCAGTATTTT.

V usage is TRBV7-2 and J usage is TRBJ2-5; 10 bases fit TRBD1. The trim removed 4 bases at V and 5 bases at J, leaving 7 bases unmatched. From germline, CDR1 is SGHTA and CDR2 FQGNSA. The CDR3 covers 15 residues. The DNA of the CDR3 is TGTGCCAGCAGCTACCAGACAGGGGGCGGCGAGACCCAGTACTTC. Its translation: CASSYQTGGGETQYF.

This clone was seen just once. The chain carries TRBV5-4 and TRBJ1-5, with a possible D match to TRBD1 (6 bases). The CDR3 length is 19 residues. Germline CDR1 is SGHNT and CDR2 is YYREEE (reference sequence). V lost 4 bases and J 5 bases, leaving 28 bases between the germline ends. The CDR3 loop reads CASSHREIGRGTRDQPQHF. The CDR3 DNA sequence: TGTGCCAGCAGCCACAGGGAGATAGGGAGGGGAACTAGAGATCAGCCCCAGCATTTT.

CDR3: CASRNSGGTTDTQYF. The CDR3 DNA is TGTGCCAGCAGGAACTCCGGGGGAACCACAGATACGCAGTATTTT. J is TRBJ2-3 and V is TRBV6-1, with D perhaps TRBD2 (6 bases). The CDR3 length is 15 residues. In germline, CDR1 is MNHNS, CDR2 SASEGT. V was pared by 6 bases and J by 2 bases, with 15 bases between.

V and J are TRBV29-1 and TRBJ2-7, with D possibly matching TRBD2 (6 bases). Trimming pared 2 bases from V and 6 bases from J, leaving 11 bases between. Germline lookup yields CDR1 SQVTM and CDR2 ANQGSEA. The CDR3 sequence is 12 residues long. The CDR3 loop reads CSVETGVGEQYF. The DNA for the CDR3 is TGCAGCGTTGAAACGGGGGTGGGCGAGCAGTACTTC.